Each of the 24 T cell receptor beta chains below was sequenced from the same sample in a study of control samples from healthy donors and cancer patients. The method was immunoSEQ multiplex PCR; TCRdb's version includes in-frame clones alone and lacks a portion of them. Seen here are 74,000 or so clones, 89% observed once, and the top ten hold about 7.1%. Sequences were obtained from blood. The source of these receptors is a man aged 45-65 years in good health.

This clone was seen a few times. The chain uses TRBV5-6 and TRBJ1-5, with 10 nucleotides matching TRBD1. The CDR3 consists of 15 residues. Losses at the gene ends were 2 bases for V and 7 bases for J; bases not matched to a gene: 6. CDR1 is SGHDT and CDR2 is YYEEEE in the germline V gene. The DNA of the CDR3 is TGTGCCAGCAGCTTTGGGACAGGGGATCCACAGCCCCAGCATTTT. Its protein is CASSFGTGDPQPQHF.

V and J are TRBV7-2 and TRBJ2-7; D perhaps matches TRBD1 (5 bases). This CDR3 contains 15 residues. Per the germline V gene, CDR1 is SGHTA and CDR2 is FQGNSA. With 1 base removed from V and 4 bases from J, the gap between germline ends came to 14 bases. CDR3: CASSLEGREEYEQYF. Written as DNA, the CDR3 is TGTGCCAGCAGCTTAGAGGGCAGGGAAGAGTACGAGCAGTACTTC.

This clone turned up a few times. The chain has TRBV12-3 or TRBV12-4 and TRBJ1-2; D remains unclear. The CDR3 extends over 12 amino acids. Between the trimmed V and J ends, which lost 2 bases and 4 bases, there was a span of 5 bases. The CDR3: CASSLYTYGYTF. The CDR3 nucleotides read TGTGCCAGCAGTTTATATACCTATGGCTACACCTTC.

This clone appeared a few times. The chain combines TRBV6-5 with TRBJ1-5; D call uncertain. V lost 4 bases to trimming and J lost 3 bases, with 10 bases between them. This CDR3 has 14 amino acids. Germline loops: CDR1 MNHEY, CDR2 SVGAGI. Here the CDR3 DNA reads TGTGCCAGCAGTTTCCGTGGTCCCAATCAGCCCCAGCATTTT. Its protein product is CASSFRGPNQPQHF.

V and J are TRBV12-3 or TRBV12-4 and TRBJ2-7; D unresolved. The length of the CDR3 is 12 residues. With 3 bases removed from V and 5 bases from J, the gap between germline ends came to 8 bases. CDR3 sequence reads: CASSFSVHEQYF. CDR3 coding DNA: TGTGCCAGCAGTTTTTCTGTCCACGAGCAGTACTTC.

The chain recombines TRBV6-5 with TRBJ1-2; D is unclear. Germline V gene sequence: CDR1 MNHEY, CDR2 SVGAGI. The CDR3 covers 11 residues. V lost 7 bases and J 5 bases, leaving 8 bases between the germline ends. The CDR3 nucleotides read TGTGCCAGCAATCGGCATTATGGCTACACCTTC. Translated, it gives CASNRHYGYTF.

This chain uses TRBV15 with TRBJ2-7; TRBD1 agrees at 10 bases. This CDR3 region has 15 residues. Trimming cost V 0 bases and J 7 bases; bases outside gene matches: 6. Germline V gene lookup returns CDR1 LNHNV and CDR2 YYDKDF (reference sequence). In nucleotides, the CDR3 is TGTGCCACCAGCAGAGACCGGGACAGGGGTTTAGAGCAGTACTTC. It specifies CATSRDRDRGLEQYF. Full variable domain (outside the CDR3, taken from reference TRBV15 and TRBJ2-7): DAMVIQNPRYQVTQFGKPVTLSCSQTLNHNVMYWYQQKSSQAPKLLFHYYDKDFNNEADTPDNFQSRRPNTSFCFLDIRSPGLGDTAMYLCATSRDRDRGLEQYFGPGTRLTVT.

The DNA for the CDR3 is TGTGCCAGCTCACCTTGGGCAGACTCCAACTATGGCTACACCTTC. This translates into CASSPWADSNYGYTF. V gene TRBV18 combines with J gene TRBJ1-2; no definite D call. The CDR3 is 15 residues long. Trimming removed 3 bases at V and 2 bases at J, with 13 bases between. Germline lookup yields CDR1 KGHSH and CDR2 LQKENI.

The chain has TRBV7-7 and TRBJ2-5; 8 positions agree with TRBD1. The V gene's germline CDR1 is SSHAT and CDR2 FNYEAQ (reference sequence). V trimming: 2 bases; J trimming: 5 bases; junction bases outside the gene matches: 13. CDR3 length: 17 amino acids. DNA of the CDR3: TGTGCCAGCAGCTTATATGCCCCGACAGGGGTTCGGGAGACCCAGTACTTC. This codes for CASSLYAPTGVRETQYF.

The V and J genes are TRBV19 and TRBJ1-4; D gene ambiguous. Germline CDR1 reads LNHDA; CDR2 reads SQIVND (reference sequence). This CDR3 is built from 14 residues. Trimming removed 3 bases at V and 4 bases at J, with 9 bases between. The CDR3 loop reads CASSISSGNEKLFF. The CDR3 DNA reads TGTGCCAGTAGTATCTCCTCGGGTAATGAAAAACTGTTTTTT.

This clone was seen only a few times. V is TRBV12-5 and J is TRBJ1-1, with D maybe TRBD1 (5 bases). Germline loops: CDR1 LGHNT, CDR2 FRNRAP. This CDR3 is 14 amino acids long. The V end was cut by 1 base, the J end by 9 bases, with 15 bases between. The CDR3 nucleotides are TGTGCTAGTGGTTTGGACTCGGCGGGGGGGAAAGCTTTCTTT. Its protein is CASGLDSAGGKAFF.

The chain couples TRBV4-3 to TRBJ2-3; tentative D call: TRBD1 (6 bases). The germline V gene has CDR1 LGHNA and CDR2 YSLEER. V was shortened by 1 base and J by 8 bases, with 10 bases between the two germline ends. This CDR3 contains 13 residues. The CDR3 DNA reads TGCGCCAGCAGCCAAGCGCAGGACAGTACGCAGTATTTT. Protein product: CASSQAQDSTQYF.

V is TRBV19 and J is TRBJ1-5; 8 bases match TRBD1. The germline CDR1 and CDR2 sequences are LNHDA and SQIVND (reference sequence). The junction had 14 bases not matched to a gene; V was cut back by 5 bases and J by 2 bases. This CDR3 contains 18 residues. The CDR3 DNA reads as TGTGCCAGTAGTGACGGACAGGGTGGGGGCTATGGCAATCAGCCCCAGCATTTT. It yields the protein CASSDGQGGGYGNQPQHF. Full variable domain (rest looked up from reference TRBV19 and TRBJ1-5): DGGITQSPKYLFRKEGQNVTLSCEQNLNHDAMYWYRQDPGQGLRLIYYSQIVNDFQKGDIAEGYSVSREKKESFPLTVTSAQKNPTAFYLCASSDGQGGGYGNQPQHFGDGTRLSIL.

The rearrangement joins TRBV19 to TRBJ1-3; D unclear. There are 13 residues in the CDR3. Looked up from germline, CDR1 is LNHDA and CDR2 is SQIVND (reference sequence). The V end lost 6 bases, the J end lost 4 bases, and 10 bases lay between the germline ends. The CDR3 coding sequence is TGTGCCAGTAGCCTCGGTCGAGGAAACACCATATATTTT. Its protein product is CASSLGRGNTIYF.

CDR3 nucleotides: TGCAGCGTTGAAGGCCAGGGGGCAAGCACCTACGAGCAGTACTTC. Protein product: CSVEGQGASTYEQYF. The chain has TRBV29-1 and TRBJ2-7; 8 bases match TRBD1. This CDR3 region has 15 residues. Germline V gene lookup returns CDR1 SQVTM and CDR2 ANQGSEA. After removal of 1 base from V and 2 bases from J, the junction contained 7 bases not matched to a gene.

The chain joins TRBV7-2 to TRBJ1-3; D unresolved. V lost 0 bases and J 4 bases, leaving 16 bases between the germline ends. Germline V CDR1 and CDR2: SGHTA, FQGNSA. This CDR3 has 17 residues. DNA of the CDR3: TGTGCCAGCAGCTTAGCAGGTATAACTGCGGGAGGAAACACCATATATTTT. Translated: CASSLAGITAGGNTIYF.

The rearrangement links TRBV19 to TRBJ1-5, with D perhaps TRBD1 (6 bases). CDR3 length: 14 residues. Deletions cut 11 bases from V and 7 bases from J, with 21 bases between. Germline V gene data show CDR1 as LNHDA and CDR2 as SQIVND (reference sequence). In nucleotides, the CDR3 is TGTGCCTCTCAAGGGGGGGGTTCGGACCAGCCCCAGCATTTT. Its translation: CASQGGGSDQPQHF.

The chain is built from TRBV5-1 and TRBJ2-2; D remains ambiguous. V was pared by 2 bases and J by 2 bases, with 10 bases between. Looked up from germline, CDR1 is SGHRS and CDR2 is YFSETQ. This CDR3 spans 15 amino acids. The CDR3: CASSFGGPNTGELFF. The CDR3 DNA reads as TGCGCCAGCAGCTTCGGTGGACCCAACACCGGGGAGCTGTTTTTT.

The chain employs TRBV5-5 and TRBJ2-1, with D unresolved. The CDR3 spans 15 residues. Trimming removed 2 bases from V and 6 bases from J, with 15 bases in between. Germline CDR1 SGHKS, CDR2 YYEKEE (reference sequence). As DNA, the CDR3 is TGTGCCAGCAGCTTACCGGGCCCAACACGCAATGAGCAGTTCTTC. Protein: CASSLPGPTRNEQFF.

The chain carries TRBV6-4 and TRBJ1-3; tentatively, D is TRBD1 (6 bases). This CDR3 contains 17 residues. From germline, CDR1 is MRHNA and CDR2 SNTAGT. V was clipped by 0 bases and J by 3 bases, with 15 bases between them. The CDR3: CASSDSIMGALGNTIYF. CDR3 DNA: TGTGCCAGCAGTGACTCGATCATGGGGGCGCTTGGAAACACCATATATTTT.

The V gene is TRBV30, the J gene TRBJ1-6; D gene unclear. Per germline, CDR1 GTSNPN and CDR2 SVGIG (reference sequence). The V gene lost 3 bases and the J gene lost 6 bases, with 6 bases spanning the gap. The CDR3 contains 12 residues. The CDR3 nucleotides are TGTGCCTGGAGGGAAAGTAATTCACCCCTCCACTTT. This translates into CAWRESNSPLHF.

The rearrangement uses TRBV5-1 and TRBJ2-3; possible D gene TRBD1, 6 bases. This CDR3 is built from 16 residues. Germline CDR1 and CDR2: SGHRS and YFSETQ. Deletions cut 0 bases from V and 0 bases from J, with 11 bases between. The CDR3 loop reads CASSLAGDPSTDTQYF. The CDR3 DNA is TGCGCCAGCAGCTTGGCAGGGGATCCAAGCACAGATACGCAGTATTTT.

This chain connects TRBV5-1 to TRBJ1-6; TRBD1 matches at 7 bases. The CDR3 is made up of 16 amino acids. Trimming at V came to 3 bases and at J to 8 bases, leaving 11 bases not matched to a gene. Germline assignment: CDR1 SGHRS and CDR2 YFSETQ. The CDR3 is CASSSGNRQGDSPLHF. CDR3 DNA sequence: TGCGCCAGCAGCTCCGGGAACAGGCAGGGGGATTCACCCCTCCACTTT.

This chain joins TRBV5-1 and TRBJ2-1; 7 positions agree with TRBD1. The junction had 5 bases not matched to a gene; V was cut back by 4 bases and J by 4 bases. CDR1 is SGHRS, CDR2 YFSETQ, per germline. The CDR3 has 14 amino acids. The CDR3 is CASSQDRLYNEQFF. The CDR3 DNA reads as TGCGCCAGCAGCCAGGACAGGTTATACAATGAGCAGTTCTTC.